These 5 T cell receptor beta chains originate from one sample sequenced in a study of T-cell reconstitution after alpha-beta-depleted transplantation in children. Unique molecular identifiers were built into the TCRbeta library. Each CDR3 protein is one row after TCRdb ran MiXCR on the PCR reads. The repertoire holds 60,000 to 85,000 distinct CDR3 sequences, with 15% to 20% as singletons. The input for sequencing was PBMCs, mostly from graft donor cells, taken 360 days after TCRalphabeta/CD19-depleted stem cell transplant. All receptors come from a male patient aged 2 to 9 who had a stem cell transplant for acute lymphoblastic leukemia, so the T cells may come from the graft donor.

V usage is TRBV5-1 and J usage is TRBJ2-3; 7 positions match TRBD2. The germline V gene encodes CDR1 SGHRS and CDR2 YFSETQ. V lost 0 bases and J lost 5; bases outside the gene matches: 3. The CDR3 extends over 14 amino acids. The CDR3 loop is CASSLAGGIDTQYF. Here the CDR3 DNA reads TGCGCCAGCAGCTTGGCGGGAGGAATAGATACGCAGTATTTT.

This clonotype showed up just a few times. The chain employs TRBV3-1 and TRBJ2-7; D perhaps matches TRBD1 (6 bases). CDR1 is LGHDT, CDR2 YNNKEL, per germline (reference sequence). The CDR3 has 14 residues. V dropped 6 bases and J dropped 5 bases, with 17 bases sitting between them. The CDR3 nucleotides read TGTGCCAGCAGTCTCCTTACAGGGTCCCACGAGCAGTACTTC. Translated, it gives CASSLLTGSHEQYF.

This clonotype was observed a handful of times. The chain combines TRBV9 with TRBJ1-2, with no clear D. The CDR3 extends over 14 amino acids. Germline V gives CDR1 SGDLS, CDR2 YYNGEE. V dropped 6 bases and J dropped 5 bases, with 17 bases sitting between them. DNA for the CDR3: TGTGCCAGCAAGGAGGGTATAGACAAGTATGGCTACACCTTC. This encodes CASKEGIDKYGYTF.

The chain joins TRBV3-1 to TRBJ2-1; maybe TRBD1 (6 bases). Trimming shortened V by 4 bases and J by 9 bases, and 10 bases separated the two germline ends. The CDR3 sequence is 12 residues long. Germline V CDR1 and CDR2: LGHDT, YNNKEL (reference sequence). This CDR3 is CASSPRGGEQFF. The DNA of the CDR3 is TGTGCCAGCAGCCCACGAGGGGGTGAGCAGTTCTTC.

The chain employs TRBV18 and TRBJ2-7, with TRBD2 matching over 8 bases. Germline loops: CDR1 KGHSH, CDR2 LQKENI. Trimming removed 2 bases from V and 7 bases from J; junction bases left unmatched: 7. This CDR3 spans 14 amino acids. The DNA of the CDR3 is TGTGCCAGCTCACCATACGGGAGGGCGGAAGAGCAGTACTTC. Its protein product is CASSPYGRAEEQYF.